These T cell receptor beta chains were read from a single sample in a study of shared clonotypes between healthy human individuals. Only in-frame clones appear in the TCRdb table, and some are missing; sequencing was by immunoSEQ multiplex PCR. The sample consists of about 2.4 million clones, 80% to 95% of them appearing once. Sequencing used naive CD4+ T cells from PBMCs. Receptor source: a man between 18 and 35 years old in good health. Some clones in this sample may be carry-over from other donors' samples. Both conserved end residues are part of each CDR3. The D gene is left open where the match is weak. Rows give clone size only sometimes, using once, few, many, or a class for an expanded clone.

d_gene | abundance | j_gene | v_gene | CDR3nt | CDR3aa
TRBD1 | NA | TRBJ2-7 | TRBV27 | TGTGCCAGCAGTTCCCGACAGGGATTGATCGGCTACGAGCAGTACTTC | CASSSRQGLIGYEQYF
NA | NA | TRBJ2-7 | TRBV28 | TGTGCCAGCAGTTTAGACAGGCGAAATATTTACGAGCAGTACTTC | CASSLDRRNIYEQYF
TRBD2 | once | TRBJ2-2 | TRBV5-1 | TGCGCCAGCAGCGCATCTAGCGGGAGTGGCACCGGGGAGCTGTTTTTT | CASSASSGSGTGELFF
NA | NA | TRBJ1-3 | TRBV5-1 | TGCGCCAGCAGCTTGAGTGGCGACTCTGGAAACACCATATATTTT | CASSLSGDSGNTIYF
TRBD1 | NA | TRBJ1-4 | TRBV30 | TGTGCCTGGAGTGTACCCACAGGGGCTAATGAAAAACTGTTTTTT | CAWSVPTGANEKLFF
TRBD2 | NA | TRBJ2-2 | TRBV11-2 | TGTGCCAGCAGCCCCCGGTCGCGGGAGGAGGGCGGGGAGCTGTTTTTT | CASSPRSREEGGELFF
TRBD1 | NA | TRBJ2-3 | TRBV28 | TGTGCCAGCAGTTTAAATAGTATCGGACAGGGGTACACAGATACGCAGTATTTT | CASSLNSIGQGYTDTQYF
NA | NA | TRBJ1-1 | TRBV27 | TGTGCCAGCAGTTTGCAGGGAGGGAGGATGAACACTGAAGCTTTCTTT | CASSLQGGRMNTEAFF
NA | NA | TRBJ1-1 | TRBV19 | TGTGCCAGTAGTATAACGGGTCAGGGCACTGAAGCTTTCTTT | CASSITGQGTEAFF
TRBD1 | NA | TRBJ2-7 | TRBV27 | TGTGCCAGCAGTTTTGTTGGACAGGGGGGCTACGAGCAGTACTTC | CASSFVGQGGYEQYF
TRBD2 | NA | TRBJ2-3 | TRBV4-3 | TGCGCCAGCAGCCAAGACGCAGCGGGAGGGCCGGTCCAAGATACGCAGTATTTT | CASSQDAAGGPVQDTQYF